The clone carrying this T cell receptor beta chain appeared many times. One entry per CDR3 protein, called by TCRdb with MiXCR from the RT-PCR reads. The data contain 650,000 to 800,000 distinct CDR3 sequences, 14% of them singletons. CDR1 and CDR2 from the germline V gene are DFQATT and SNEGSKA (reference sequence). The CDR3 sequence is 12 residues long. The chain is built from TRBV20-1 and TRBJ2-1, with D perhaps matching TRBD2 (5 bases). The receptor was derived from a female donor in good health, serving as a healthy control. Sequenced sample: memory CD4+ T cells from blood. This chain's CDR3 is CSARTVYNEQFF. In DNA, the CDR3 is TGCAGCGCCCGGACTGTTTACAATGAGCAGTTCTTC.